These T cell receptor beta chains were read from a single sample in a study of human T cells and chemical hapten exposure. TCRdb re-called the RACE reads with MiXCR, one entry per CDR3 protein. The sample includes nearly 85,000 distinct CDR3 sequences, approximately 10% of them seen just once. This specimen was whole blood, taken in connection with sensitization to the hapten diphenylcyclopropenone (DPC). These receptors were collected from a man younger than 35 with alopecia areata. Some clones in this sample may be carry-over from other donors' samples. CDR3s include the opening cysteine and the closing phenylalanine or tryptophan. Each record gives: V gene, J gene, clone size, D gene, CDR3 DNA, CDR3 protein. D genes are given only for firm matches. The size of a clone is reported for some rows only, either as once, few or many, or as a class for expanded clones.

TRBV28	TRBJ1-2	many	NA	TGTGCCAGCAGTTTGACAGAGGGCTATGGCTACACCTTC	CASSLTEGYGYTF
TRBV24-1	TRBJ1-2	few	NA	TGTGCCACCAGTGACAGGGCTTCTAACTATGGCTACACCTTC	CATSDRASNYGYTF
TRBV12-5	TRBJ1-4	NA	NA	TGTGCTAGTGGTTTGGCCCTGGACCGACTTAATGAAAAACTGTTTTTT	CASGLALDRLNEKLFF
TRBV20-1	TRBJ2-7	few	TRBD1	TGCAGTGCTGGGGGACAGGGGGAGTATTACGAGCAGTACTTC	CSAGGQGEYYEQYF
TRBV11-2	TRBJ2-7	NA	NA	TGTGCCAGCAGACGAATCAAAAAACGGGGCCACGAGCAGTACTTC	CASRRIKKRGHEQYF
TRBV3-1	TRBJ1-2	many	NA	TGTGCCAGCAGCCTCTTAGGGGCATATGGCTACACCTTC	CASSLLGAYGYTF
TRBV7-6	TRBJ2-3	many	TRBD1	TGTGCCAGCAGCTTAGCTGGGACAGGTGGGGGCACAGATACGCAGTATTTT	CASSLAGTGGGTDTQYF
TRBV12-3/TRBV12-4	TRBJ1-2	NA	TRBD1	TGTGCCAGCACCTTGACAGGGTTAGGGCGTCATGGCTACACCTTC	CASTLTGLGRHGYTF
TRBV28	TRBJ2-5	NA	NA	TGTGCCAGCAGTATCTTCACAGGGACCCAGTACTTC	CASSIFTGTQYF
TRBV7-8	TRBJ1-2	NA	NA	TGTGCCAGCAGCTTAGTTGGGATTACCAACTATGGCTACACCTTC	CASSLVGITNYGYTF
TRBV20-1	TRBJ1-2	NA	TRBD1	TGCAGTGCTAGTCCCGGGACAGGGTTCGGCTACACCTTC	CSASPGTGFGYTF
TRBV20-1	TRBJ2-7	many	NA	TGCAGTGCTAGAATGGCGGTACTAAACTACGAGCAGTACTTC	CSARMAVLNYEQYF
TRBV4-1	TRBJ1-1	NA	NA	TGCGCCAGCAGCCAAGAAGGACAATCAGCTTTCTTT	CASSQEGQSAFF
TRBV24-1	TRBJ2-3	many	TRBD1	TGTGCCACCGGGGACAGCTCGAAGGGCACGCAGTATTTT	CATGDSSKGTQYF
TRBV6-5	TRBJ2-3	few	TRBD2	TGTGCCAGCAGTTGGGGGACTAGCGGTGAAGATACGCAGTATTTT	CASSWGTSGEDTQYF
TRBV5-4	TRBJ1-2	NA	NA	TGTGCCAGCAGCCCGGGACAACGAGGCTACACCTTC	CASSPGQRGYTF
TRBV20-1	TRBJ1-5	NA	NA	TGCAGTGCTGTCCGGGGCGCTTCCAATCAGCCCCAGCATTTT	CSAVRGASNQPQHF
TRBV5-1	TRBJ1-4	NA	NA	TGCGCCAGCAGCTTACCGGGGTCTAATGAAAAACTGTTTTTT	CASSLPGSNEKLFF
TRBV28	TRBJ2-3	many	TRBD2	TGTGCCAGCAGTGTGAAGCGGGGGGTCAGCCGCCGCACAGATACGCAGTATTTT	CASSVKRGVSRRTDTQYF
TRBV3-1	TRBJ1-4	few	TRBD1	TGTGCCAGCAGCCAAGCGGGACAGGGTAATGAAAAACTGTTTTTT	CASSQAGQGNEKLFF
TRBV6-2/TRBV6-3	TRBJ2-5	NA	NA	TGTGCCAGCAGGGGGCGGGGGCCCACGAGAATACAAGAGACCCAGTACTTC	CASRGRGPTRIQETQYF
TRBV3-1	TRBJ2-1	NA	NA	TGTGCCAGCAGCCAGAGGGGTGGGCTAAGAATTTACAATGAGCAGTTCTTC	CASSQRGGLRIYNEQFF
TRBV11-2	TRBJ2-2	many	TRBD2	TGTGCCAGCACCCAACTGGGAGGGAGAGACCGGGAGCTGTTTTTT	CASTQLGGRDRELFF
TRBV4-3	TRBJ2-1	many	TRBD2	TGCGCCAGCAGCCAAGATGTAGTGGGTGGACTAGAAGATGATGAGCAGTTCTTC	CASSQDVVGGLEDDEQFF
TRBV11-2	TRBJ2-3	few	TRBD2	TGTGCCAGCAGCTCACTAGCGGGGGTTTCAGATACGCAGTATTTT	CASSSLAGVSDTQYF
TRBV11-2	TRBJ1-5	many	TRBD1	TGTGCCAGCAGTTTAGGGACAGGGCCTCAGCCCCAGCATTTT	CASSLGTGPQPQHF
TRBV4-2	TRBJ2-3	few	TRBD2	TGTGCCAGCAGCCAAGTTGCTGCCGGGGGGGCAGATACGCAGTATTTT	CASSQVAAGGADTQYF